Below, 13 T cell receptor beta chains from the same sample are listed, as sequenced in a study of cytomegalovirus exposure and HLA in healthy donors. The PCR contained 60 Vbeta and 13 Jbeta primers. Clones were sequenced by immunoSEQ multiplex PCR, and TCRdb holds only the in-frame ones, with some missing. The sample consists of approximately 98,000 clones, around 75% of them appearing once. Sequencing was done on a sample of PBMCs. These receptors all come from a man aged 18-30 years in good health and CMV-seropositive.

The chain has TRBV5-1 and TRBJ2-6, with 9 bases aligning to TRBD1. V trimming: 4 bases; J trimming: 2 bases; junction bases outside the gene matches: 13. Looked up from germline, CDR1 is SGHRS and CDR2 is YFSETQ. This CDR3 contains 19 residues. The chain's CDR3 is CASSILIGTGKAGANVLTF. CDR3 bases: TGCGCCAGCAGCATTCTCATCGGGACAGGGAAAGCTGGGGCCAACGTCCTGACTTTC.

This chain uses TRBV6-5 with TRBJ2-7; D may be TRBD2 (5 bases). The CDR3 runs 13 residues. Germline V gene sequence: CDR1 MNHEY, CDR2 SVGAGI. Deletions cut 2 bases from V and 2 bases from J, with 7 bases between. As DNA, the CDR3 is TGTGCCAGCAGTTACGAGGGAGCCTACGAGCAGTACTTC. This gives the protein CASSYEGAYEQYF.

The rearrangement uses TRBV7-8 and TRBJ2-5, with D possibly being TRBD1 (6 bases). This CDR3 is built from 15 residues. The V gene's germline CDR1 is SGHVS and CDR2 FQNEAQ. Trimming removed 5 bases at V and 2 bases at J, with 15 bases between. DNA of the CDR3: TGTGCCAGCAGCCTTTCCCACGGACAGCAAGAGACCCAGTACTTC. The encoded protein is CASSLSHGQQETQYF.

This chain uses TRBV19 with TRBJ2-3, with 8 positions matching TRBD1. The V segment lost 8 bases and the J segment 5 bases; nucleotides outside the gene matches: 9. Germline V gives CDR1 LNHDA, CDR2 SQIVND (reference sequence). The CDR3 contains 14 residues. The CDR3 DNA reads TGTGCCAGTCGGGGGACAGGTTTATTAGATACGCAGTATTTT. Translated, it gives CASRGTGLLDTQYF.

The chain couples TRBV19 to TRBJ1-5; TRBD1 aligns across 7 bases. The trim removed 0 bases at V and 4 bases at J, leaving 6 bases unmatched. Germline lookup yields CDR1 LNHDA and CDR2 SQIVND (reference sequence). The CDR3 contains 16 residues. Here the CDR3 DNA reads TGTGCCAGTAGTATAGATTGGACAGGAGTTAATCAGCCCCAGCATTTT. Residues: CASSIDWTGVNQPQHF.

CDR3 in amino acids: CASSAAGGASTEAFF. The CDR3, as DNA: TGTGCCAGCAGTGCCGCAGGGGGCGCGAGCACTGAAGCTTTCTTT. This rearrangement joins TRBV6-1 to TRBJ1-1; 8 nucleotides align to TRBD1. CDR1 is MNHNS and CDR2 is SASEGT in the germline V gene. This CDR3 has 15 amino acids. V lost 4 bases and J lost 4; bases outside the gene matches: 8.

The rearrangement joins TRBV19 to TRBJ2-7; 7 positions agree with TRBD1. The germline V gene encodes CDR1 LNHDA and CDR2 SQIVND (reference sequence). The CDR3 contains 14 residues. The ends lost 5 bases at V and 0 bases at J; junction bases unmatched: 4. The CDR3 is CASSRQGISYEQYF. CDR3 DNA: TGTGCCAGTAGTCGACAGGGAATCTCCTACGAGCAGTACTTC. The variable domain in full, with the rest retrieved from reference TRBV19 and TRBJ2-7, is DGGITQSPKYLFRKEGQNVTLSCEQNLNHDAMYWYRQDPGQGLRLIYYSQIVNDFQKGDIAEGYSVSREKKESFPLTVTSAQKNPTAFYLCASSRQGISYEQYFGPGTRLTVT.

V gene TRBV11-2 combines with J gene TRBJ2-3; weak D call: TRBD1 (5 bases). CDR1 and CDR2 from the germline V gene are SGHAT and FQNNGV. The CDR3 sequence is 15 residues long. Between the trimmed V and J ends, which lost 1 base and 7 bases, there was a span of 15 bases. CDR3 nucleotides: TGTGCCAGCAGCTTAGGGGGCCTAAGGGCTCATACGCAGTATTTT. This codes for CASSLGGLRAHTQYF.

V gene TRBV19 combines with J gene TRBJ2-3; 7 nucleotides line up with TRBD2. Germline CDR1 LNHDA, CDR2 SQIVND (reference sequence). CDR3 length: 13 residues. V shed 6 bases and J 4 bases; nucleotides not matched to a gene: 4. CDR3 coding DNA: TGTGCCAGTAGGTCGGGGGGTTCAGATACGCAGTATTTT. It translates to CASRSGGSDTQYF.

The genes are TRBV5-6 and TRBJ2-3; a weak D match, TRBD1 (5 bases). In germline, CDR1 is SGHDT, CDR2 YYEEEE. This CDR3 spans 16 amino acids. V gave up 3 bases and J gave up 6 bases, with 20 bases separating them. CDR3 DNA: TGTGCCAGCAGCTCTGACGAGGCTACAGGTACCGATACGCAGTATTTT. It codes for CASSSDEATGTDTQYF.

The sample holds one count of this clone. V and J are TRBV10-3 and TRBJ1-2, with TRBD1 identical over 7 bases. This CDR3 region has 13 residues. Trimming at V came to 4 bases and at J to 2 bases, leaving 1 base not matched to a gene. Germline V CDR1 and CDR2: ENHRY, SYGVKD. CDR3: CAISVDRNYGYTF. The DNA of the CDR3 is TGTGCCATCAGTGTGGACAGGAACTATGGCTACACCTTC.

This clone came up once. This chain uses TRBV5-6 with TRBJ1-1; perhaps TRBD1 as D (6 bases). The germline CDR1 and CDR2 sequences are SGHDT and YYEEEE. The CDR3 sequence is 12 residues long. The V end was cut by 4 bases, the J end by 4 bases, with 8 bases between. The CDR3 spells CASSTGSTEAFF. The CDR3 region has the DNA TGTGCCAGCAGCACAGGGAGCACTGAAGCTTTCTTT.

This chain links TRBV7-6 with TRBJ2-1; no clear D. In germline, CDR1 is SGHVS, CDR2 FNYEAQ. The V gene lost 1 base and the J gene lost 6 bases, with 7 bases spanning the gap. The CDR3 is 13 amino acids. CDR3 protein: CASSLVMSNEQFF. CDR3 in DNA: TGTGCCAGCAGCTTAGTAATGAGCAATGAGCAGTTCTTC.